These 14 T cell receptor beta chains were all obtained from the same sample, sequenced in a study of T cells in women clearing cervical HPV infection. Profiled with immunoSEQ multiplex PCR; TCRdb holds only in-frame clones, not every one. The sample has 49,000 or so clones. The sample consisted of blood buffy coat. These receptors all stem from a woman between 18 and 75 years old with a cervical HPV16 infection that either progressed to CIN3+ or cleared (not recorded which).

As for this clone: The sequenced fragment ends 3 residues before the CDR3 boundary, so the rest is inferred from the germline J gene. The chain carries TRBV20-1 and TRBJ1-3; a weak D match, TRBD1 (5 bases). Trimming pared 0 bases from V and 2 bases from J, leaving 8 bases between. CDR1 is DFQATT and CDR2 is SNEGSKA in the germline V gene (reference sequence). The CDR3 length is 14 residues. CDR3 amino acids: CSAREGGAGNTIYF. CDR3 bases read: TGCAGTGCTAGAGAGGGGGGAGCTGGAAACACC.

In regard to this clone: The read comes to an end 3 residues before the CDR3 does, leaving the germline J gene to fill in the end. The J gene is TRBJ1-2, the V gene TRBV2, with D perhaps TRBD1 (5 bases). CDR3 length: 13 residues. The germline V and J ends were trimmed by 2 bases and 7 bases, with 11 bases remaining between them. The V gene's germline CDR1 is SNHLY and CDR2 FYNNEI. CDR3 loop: CASSEQGIGGYTF. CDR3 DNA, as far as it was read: TGTGCCAGCAGTGAACAGGGAATAGGTGGC.

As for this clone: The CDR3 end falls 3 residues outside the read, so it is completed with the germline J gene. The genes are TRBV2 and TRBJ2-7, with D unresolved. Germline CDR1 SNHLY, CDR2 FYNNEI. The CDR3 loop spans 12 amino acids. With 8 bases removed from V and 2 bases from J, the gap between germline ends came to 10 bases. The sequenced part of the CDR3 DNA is TGTGCCAGCGTGGGTCAGGCCTACGAG. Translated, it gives CASVGQAYE. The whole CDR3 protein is CASVGQAYEQYF.

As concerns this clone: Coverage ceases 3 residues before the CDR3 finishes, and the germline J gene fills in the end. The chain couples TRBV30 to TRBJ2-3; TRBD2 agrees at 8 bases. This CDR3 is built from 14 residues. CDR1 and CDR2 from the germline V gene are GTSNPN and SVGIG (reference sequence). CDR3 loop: CAWSVLLAEGTQYF. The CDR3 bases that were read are TGTGCCTGGAGTGTATTACTAGCGGAAGGGACG.

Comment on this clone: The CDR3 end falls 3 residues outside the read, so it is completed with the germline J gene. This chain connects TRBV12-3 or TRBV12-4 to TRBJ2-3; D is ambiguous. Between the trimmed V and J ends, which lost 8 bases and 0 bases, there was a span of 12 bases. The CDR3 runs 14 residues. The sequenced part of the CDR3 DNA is TGTGCCAGCGGGTCGAGCGCCAGCACAGATACG. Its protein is CASGSSASTDT. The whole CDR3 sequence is CASGSSASTDTQYF.

The part of the CDR3 DNA that was read is TGTGCCAGCAGCTCCCGGGGGAGCGGGGACACAGATACG. As protein: CASSSRGSGDTDT. The entire CDR3 reads CASSSRGSGDTDTQYF. This chain connects TRBV5-4 to TRBJ2-3, with 7 bases identical to TRBD2. The read ends 3 residues early relative to the CDR3; the germline J gene fills the gap. Germline V CDR1 and CDR2: SGHNT, YYREEE (reference sequence). The CDR3 consists of 16 residues. The V segment lost 3 bases and the J segment 2 bases; nucleotides outside the gene matches: 9.

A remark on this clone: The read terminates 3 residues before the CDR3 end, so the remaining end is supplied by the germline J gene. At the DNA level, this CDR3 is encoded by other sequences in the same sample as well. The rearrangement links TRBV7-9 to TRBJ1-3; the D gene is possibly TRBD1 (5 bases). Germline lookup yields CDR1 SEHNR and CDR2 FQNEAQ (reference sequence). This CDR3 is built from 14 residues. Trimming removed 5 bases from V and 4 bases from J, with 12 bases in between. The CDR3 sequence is CASSTQVSGNTIYF. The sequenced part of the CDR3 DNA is TGTGCCAGCAGCACACAGGTTTCGGGAAACACC. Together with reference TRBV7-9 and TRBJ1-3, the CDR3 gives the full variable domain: DTGVSQNPRHKITKRGQNVTFRCDPISEHNRLYWYRQTLGQGPEFLTYFQNEAQLEKSRLLSDRFSAERPKGSFSTLEIQRTEQGDSAMYLCASSTQVSGNTIYFGEGSWLTVV.

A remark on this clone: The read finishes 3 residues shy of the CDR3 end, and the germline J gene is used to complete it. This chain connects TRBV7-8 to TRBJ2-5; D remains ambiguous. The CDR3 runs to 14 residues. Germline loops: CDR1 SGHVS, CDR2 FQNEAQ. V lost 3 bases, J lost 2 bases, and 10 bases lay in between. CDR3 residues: CASSLIIQQETQYF. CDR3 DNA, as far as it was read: TGTGCCAGCAGCTTGATAATCCAGCAAGAGACC. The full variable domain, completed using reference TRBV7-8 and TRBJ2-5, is GAGVSQSPRYKVAKRGQDVALRCDPISGHVSLFWYQQALGQGPEFLTYFQNEAQLDKSGLPSDRFFAERPEGSVSTLKIQRTQQEDSAVYLCASSLIIQQETQYFGPGTRLLVL.

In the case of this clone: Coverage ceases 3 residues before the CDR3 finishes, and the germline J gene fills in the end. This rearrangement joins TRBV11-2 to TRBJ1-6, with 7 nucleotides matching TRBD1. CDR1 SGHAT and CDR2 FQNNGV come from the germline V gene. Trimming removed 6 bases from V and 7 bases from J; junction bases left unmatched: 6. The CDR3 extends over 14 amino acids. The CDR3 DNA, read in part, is TGTGCCAGCAGGGGGACAGACAAAAATTCACCC. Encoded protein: CASRGTDKNSP. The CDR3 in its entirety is CASRGTDKNSPLHF.

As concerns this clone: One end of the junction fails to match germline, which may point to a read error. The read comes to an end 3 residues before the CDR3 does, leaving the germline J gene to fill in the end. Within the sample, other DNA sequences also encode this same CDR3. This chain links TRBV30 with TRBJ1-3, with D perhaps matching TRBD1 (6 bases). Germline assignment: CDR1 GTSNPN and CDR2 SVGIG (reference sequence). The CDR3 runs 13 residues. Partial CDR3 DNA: TGTGCCTGGGCTTTACAGGGAGTAAACACA. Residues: CAWALQGVNT. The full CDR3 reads CAWALQGVNTIYF.

Incomplete CDR3 DNA: TGTGCCAGCAGCCTACAGGGGGACGATACG. It specifies CASSLQGDDT. The full CDR3 is CASSLQGDDTQYF. This chain links TRBV11-3 with TRBJ2-3, with TRBD1 matching 8 bases. The read is 3 residues too short to cover the CDR3 end, so that end is filled in from the germline J gene. There are 13 residues in the CDR3. Germline CDR1 SGHNT, CDR2 YENEEA. V shed 5 bases and J 6 bases; nucleotides not matched to a gene: 4. Full variable domain (rest looked up from reference TRBV11-3 and TRBJ2-3): EAGVVQSPRYKIIEKKQPVAFWCNPISGHNTLYWYLQNLGQGPELLIRYENEEAVDDSQLPKDRFSAERLKGVDSTLKIQPAELGDSAVYLCASSLQGDDTQYFGPGTRLTVL.

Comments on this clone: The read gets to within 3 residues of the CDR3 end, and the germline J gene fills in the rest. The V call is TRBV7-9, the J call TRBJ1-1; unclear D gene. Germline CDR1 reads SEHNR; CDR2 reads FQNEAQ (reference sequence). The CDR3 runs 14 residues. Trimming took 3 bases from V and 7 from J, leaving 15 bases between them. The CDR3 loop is CASSFDRGEIEAFF. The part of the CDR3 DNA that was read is TGTGCCAGCAGCTTCGATCGCGGGGAAATTGAA.

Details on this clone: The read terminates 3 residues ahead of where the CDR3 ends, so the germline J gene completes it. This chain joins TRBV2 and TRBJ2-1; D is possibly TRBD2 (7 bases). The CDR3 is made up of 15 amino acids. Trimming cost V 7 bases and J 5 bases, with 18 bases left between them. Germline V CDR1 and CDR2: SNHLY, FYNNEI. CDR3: CASTFWGGRDNEQFF. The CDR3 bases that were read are TGTGCCAGCACCTTTTGGGGGGGCCGCGACAATGAG. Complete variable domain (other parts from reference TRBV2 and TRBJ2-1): EPEVTQTPSHQVTQMGQEVILRCVPISNHLYFYWYRQILGQKVEFLVSFYNNEISEKSEIFDDQFSVERPDGSNFTLKIRSTKLEDSAMYFCASTFWGGRDNEQFFGPGTRLTVL.

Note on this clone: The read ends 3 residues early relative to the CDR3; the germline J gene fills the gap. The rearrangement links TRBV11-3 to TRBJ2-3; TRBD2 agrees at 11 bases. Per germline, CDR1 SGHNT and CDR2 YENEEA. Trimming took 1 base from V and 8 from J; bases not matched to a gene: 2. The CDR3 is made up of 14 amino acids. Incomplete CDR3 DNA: TGTGCCAGCAGCTTAGGGCTAGCGGGAGGTACG. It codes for CASSLGLAGGT. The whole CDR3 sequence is CASSLGLAGGTQYF.